Reported below is one T cell receptor beta chain. Which antigen it targets is not known. No quality values exist for individual bases; no much larger clone is one base distant. These data belong to a study of cytomegalovirus exposure and HLA in healthy donors (dated by TCRdb to 2015 to 2018). General notes on the study: According to an earlier analysis of several hundred of the donors, about 179 million T cells yielded 95 million to 140 million unique TCR beta sequences and about 300 Gb of sequence data. HLA typing covered class I and class II loci at four-digit resolution. Four to six DR-DQ haplotypes were handled as single units for association and clustering, since linkage in the cohort was strong. An earlier analysis of about 600 of the donors used high-throughput TCR beta sequencing to judge whether each TCR beta V gene segment behaved as functional or pseudogenic. A later analysis re-analyzed previously published TCR beta repertoires from approximately 700 donors and added high-resolution HLA genotyping to study TCR occurrence patterns. Every repertoire in the discovery cohort had been generated on one and the same sequencing platform. The number of donors typed differed by locus, with about 629-630 for A, B, C, DRB1 and DQB1, 522 for DQA1, 606 for DPA1, and 450 to 480 for DPB1. About 280 gigabases of sequencing data and tens of millions of unique TCR sequences were included in an early release covering about 700 HLA-typed donors. Besides the first cohort of approximately 710 subjects, a separate validation cohort made up of 120 or so different subjects was used. In a later genetic analysis, genome-wide SNP genotypes for about three fifths of the roughly 670 donors were used, and that subset was treated as a discovery cohort. Donor age, sex, ethnicity and CMV serostatus were compiled together with the repertoire data. Rather than using new phenotypic data, the later analysis identified candidate immune exposures from TCR beta sequences and from how often those sequences occurred across donors. High-throughput TCR immunosequencing, statistical association of individual TCRs with disease status, and machine learning were combined to predict cytomegalovirus infection status. Among 398 genotyped donors of the cohort, an average of roughly 240,000 unique TCR beta nucleotide sequences were sequenced per donor, roughly a sixth of them non-productive. Of the 300 to 450 genotyped donors, roughly 80% were placed in the genetic ancestry cluster associated with self-reported Caucasian donors. The aim of the study was to test whether cataloging public T cell receptors could identify signatures of past pathogen exposure. Using immunosequencing, the study profiled T cell repertoires from about 650 subjects and related those repertoires to cytomegalovirus serostatus.

In total, roughly 670 healthy bone marrow donors made up the cohort. All cohort members were sampled while nominally healthy, although unrecorded immune exposures were likely present. The donor tested CMV seronegative and was one of the 352 seronegative cohort members. A peripheral blood sample was provided by each donor, and peripheral blood mononuclear cells were used for TCR beta sequencing. The Qiagen DNeasy Blood Extraction Kit was used to extract genomic DNA from the blood cell samples. Points the paper makes about the study in general: A later analysis reported that several top co-occurrence clusters appeared linked to parvovirus B19, influenza, CMV and Epstein-Barr virus. The 87-base-pair reads could not distinguish some IMGT-functional V segments, including TRBV6-2 and TRBV6-3, so those segments were excluded. In a later analysis, some 18,000 TCR beta sequences were associated with specific HLA alleles at a false discovery rate of 0.05. Linkage disequilibrium might explain the correlated functional status among segregating V segments, but an unknown experimental factor could not be ruled out. Because counts were too low, 15 or so rarely observed V segments, including chromosome 9 orphons, were excluded from the earlier analysis of some 540 of the donors. A few of the identified cytomegalovirus-associated TCR beta chains were confirmed in vitro to be specific for cytomegalovirus antigens. In an earlier analysis of around 600 of the donors, most TCR beta V segments appeared in productive rearrangements about 87% or about 30% of the time, broadly matching IMGT annotations. HLA typing was unavailable for some donors at each locus, so association tests used only the typed subset. The only immune exposure information available for the cohort was CMV serostatus. Compared with equally common non-associated chains, HLA-associated TCR beta chains in a later analysis were more clonally expanded and had lower generation probabilities. In a later genetic analysis, fewer N-insertions in productive TCRs were reported among donors in an Asian-associated ancestry cluster than the roughly 640-donor mean. Strong co-occurrence of HLA alleles, especially DR and DQ, made assigning TCR associations to individual alleles difficult. Across donors, most TCR sequences were observed very rarely, whereas some public TCRs were present in many individuals. In a later analysis, the rate of TCR association differed among HLA loci, with DRB1 alleles having the most associated TCRs and HLA-C alleles having the fewest. The classifier was reported to diagnose cytomegalovirus status with high specificity and sensitivity in both the original and validation cohorts. A later genetic analysis associated a missense DCLRE1C variant with V-gene and J-gene trimming of TCR beta chains, and an independent cohort replicated the association. A further reported finding was that TCR beta sequences accurately predicted the HLA-A and HLA-B alleles for most subjects in the first cohort. Only TCR beta chains were sequenced in this cohort, and the absence of alpha or paired-chain data limited detectable features. The study listed 150 to 200 TCR beta chains as associated with cytomegalovirus. The sequencing pipeline was judged likely to have produced a cluster of highly shared sequence variants as a technical artifact. Presence/absence analyses assumed roughly uniform sequencing depth across donors, an assumption that may not hold. According to a later analysis, most CMV-associated TCR beta chains appeared to be HLA-restricted, and the HLA associations seemed to be driven largely by CMV exposure. According to the authors, the approach could potentially be generalized to other disease states and immunological phenotypes.

The library relied on the immunoSEQ multiplex PCR assay. For the multiplex PCR, a mixture combining 60 forward primers for TCR Vbeta segments and 13 reverse primers for TCR Jbeta segments was used. A multiplex PCR assay on genomic DNA amplified the CDR3 region of rearranged TCR beta genes. On the Illumina HiSeq System, the amplified TCR beta libraries were sequenced as 87-base-pair reads. Per the source publication's procedure: In a later analysis, tens of millions of unique TCR beta chains were counted across the approximately 640 repertoires, and roughly 11 million of these chains were shared by at least two donors. To remove PCR and sequencing errors, raw reads were error-corrected and collapsed into unique sequences using a nearest-neighbor algorithm that merged closely related sequences. CDR3 sequences were aligned to IMGT reference sequences to assign V, D and J gene segments. For a sequence to be retained, at least a six-nucleotide match to both a V gene segment and a J gene segment was required. A rearrangement counted as productive if the CDR3 had no stop codons and remained in frame with V and J, and every other rearrangement counted as non-productive. Following IMGT convention, CDR3 was defined as the stretch from the second conserved V-encoded cysteine up to the conserved J-encoded phenylalanine. The earlier analysis of 500 to 600 of the donors excluded sequences that lacked an unambiguous match to a single V gene segment. An earlier analysis of 450 to 650 of the donors called V segments functional above 56.7% productive rearrangements and segregating when the between-donor standard deviation exceeded 5%. To diagnose cytomegalovirus status from the catalog of TCR beta chain sequences, a statistical classification framework was built. A later analysis assigned V and J genes by comparing TCR nucleotide sequences with IMGT/GENE-DB human TR gene sequences. The TCRdist pipeline was used in a later analysis to assign CDR3 sequences and most-parsimonious VDJ recombination scenarios. A later analysis defined each TCR beta chain by its CDR3 amino acid sequence plus V-gene family, and excluded reads lacking a unique V-gene family. In a later analysis, 450 to 600 highly shared, low-generation-probability nucleotide sequences were removed to address suspected cross-contamination and a sequencing artifact. In a later analysis, a clonal expansion index was calculated for each public chain from normalized within-repertoire ranks of inferred template counts. Generation probabilities in a later analysis came from a VDJ recombination model fitted to out-of-frame rearrangements, and those results were checked against IGoR. A later analysis scored TCR-TCR, TCR-HLA and TCR-CMV co-occurrence with hypergeometric tests, applying a repertoire-size bias correction to TCR pairs. A later analysis estimated false discovery rates by permuting HLA or CMV assignments 20 times. A later analysis grouped co-occurring TCRs with DBSCAN, adding TCRdist sequence similarity when clustering within HLA-allele-positive subsets. Co-occurrence clustering excluded repertoires with fewer than 30,000 or more than 120,000 public chains, plus five with anomalous nucleotide sharing. The table was pulled from immuneACCESS by TCRdb, which kept in-frame rearrangements only. Such tables lose some clones; where checked, under half of the loss comes from unresolved V genes, and the rest has no known cause. V and J calls and clone size are given by that table; D and trimming were obtained from the DNA. For this sample there are 150,000 to 200,000 clones; 79% appear just once. Approximately 2.2% of the sample is held by the ten biggest clonotypes.

In the germline V gene, CDR1 corresponds to MNHEY and CDR2 to SVGAGI. Here V drops 6 bases and J drops 2 bases, and the junction holds 7 bases not matched to any gene. The CDR3 goes from the cysteine to the phenylalanine over 15 residues. Only the CDR3 part of the read is kept: 45 bases, read in frame from the first base. The specimen sequenced was PBMCs. The sequence derives from a woman in her fifties or sixties in good health and CMV-seronegative. This chain joins TRBV6-5 to TRBJ2-7, and 10 junction bases match TRBD1. The DNA reads as follows: TGTGCCAGCAGCCGCGGGACAGGGGTCGCCTACGAGCAGTACTTC. This gives the protein CASSRGTGVAYEQYF.